The clone carrying this T cell receptor beta chain was seen just once. Its antigen is unidentified. Here immunoSEQ multiplex PCR was the method, and the copy in TCRdb shows in-frame clones only, minus some. Among approximately 140,000 clones, around 90% were seen once, and the ten largest hold approximately 3.4%. Trimming removed 10 bases at V and 10 bases at J, with 20 bases between. The germline CDR1 and CDR2 sequences are SNHLY and FYNNEI. This CDR3 comprises 13 residues. The data stem from a study of T cell responses to AZD1222 COVID-19 vaccine. Second-dose groups at about 4 or about 12 weeks were pooled. General observations from the study: Clonal diversity may have been underestimated in mostly white British donors.

The source material was peripheral blood, sampled 28 days after the second AZD1222 dose. The clonotype was recovered from an adult who received the AZD1222 COVID-19 vaccine. The chain recombines TRBV2 with TRBJ2-1; weak D call: TRBD2 (6 bases). CDR3 residues: CATSKEGEEEQFF. CDR3 bases: TGTGCCACGAGCAAGGAGGGAGAGGAGGAGCAGTTCTTC.